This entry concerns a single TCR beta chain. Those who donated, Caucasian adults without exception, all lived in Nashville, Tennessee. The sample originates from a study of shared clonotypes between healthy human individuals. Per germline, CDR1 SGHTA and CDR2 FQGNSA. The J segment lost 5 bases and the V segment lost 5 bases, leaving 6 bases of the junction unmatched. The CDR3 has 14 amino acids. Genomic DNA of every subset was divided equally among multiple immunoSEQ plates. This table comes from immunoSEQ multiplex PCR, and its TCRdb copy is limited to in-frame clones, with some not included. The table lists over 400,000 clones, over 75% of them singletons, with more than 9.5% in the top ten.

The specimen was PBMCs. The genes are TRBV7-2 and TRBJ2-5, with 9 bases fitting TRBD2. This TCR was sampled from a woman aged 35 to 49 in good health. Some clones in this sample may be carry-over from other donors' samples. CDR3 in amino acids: CASSPTSGWETQYF. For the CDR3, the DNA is TGTGCCAGCAGCCCGACTAGCGGATGGGAGACCCAGTACTTC. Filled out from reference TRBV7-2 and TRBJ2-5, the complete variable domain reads GAGVSQSPSNKVTEKGKDVELRCDPISGHTALYWYRQSLGQGLEFLIYFQGNSAPDKSGLPSDRFSAERTGGSVSTLTIQRTQQEDSAVYLCASSPTSGWETQYFGPGTRLLVL.